A selection of T cell receptor beta chains follows, all from one sample in a study of T cells in Graves' hyperthyroidism and ophthalmopathy. TCRdb itself ran the multiplex PCR reads through MiXCR, one entry per CDR3 protein. The table lists roughly 700,000 distinct CDR3 sequences, roughly 17% of them singletons. The specimen sequenced was blood. These receptors were taken from a man aged 45-60 years with Graves' hyperthyroidism. CDR3s include the opening cysteine and the closing phenylalanine or tryptophan. The order of the fields is J gene, D gene, clone size, V gene, CDR3 DNA, CDR3 protein. The D gene is left open where the match is weak. Size values are once, few and many counts, or a class for expanded clones, and some rows have none.

J: TRBJ2-1; D: TRBD1; size: many; V: TRBV20-1; DNA: TGCAGTGCTCAGCCGGGACAGGGGGCATCTGAGCAGTTCTTC; CDR3: CSAQPGQGASEQFF
J: TRBJ1-4; D: -; size: -; V: TRBV18; DNA: TGTGCCAGCTCACCACGAGCGGATGAAAAACTGTTTTTT; CDR3: CASSPRADEKLFF
J: TRBJ2-3; D: -; size: few; V: TRBV6-2/TRBV6-3; DNA: TGTGCCAGCGGCAAGTCGGCGGGAATCGGAGCAGATACGCAGTATTTT; CDR3: CASGKSAGIGADTQYF
J: TRBJ2-3; D: -; size: -; V: TRBV25-1; DNA: TGTGCCAGCAGTGAAACGGAGGGTTTGAGCACAGATACGCAGTATTTT; CDR3: CASSETEGLSTDTQYF
J: TRBJ1-1; D: -; size: many; V: TRBV6-1; DNA: TGTGCCACCCCGAAAGCACCGAACACTGAAGCTTTCTTT; CDR3: CATPKAPNTEAFF
J: TRBJ2-1; D: TRBD2; size: few; V: TRBV5-6; DNA: TGTGCCAGCAGCTTTGGAAGCGGGAGGGCCCTGAAAAATGAGCAGTTCTTC; CDR3: CASSFGSGRALKNEQFF
J: TRBJ2-2; D: -; size: -; V: TRBV19; DNA: TGTGCCAGTAGGGACACAATCACCGGGGAGCTGTTTTTT; CDR3: CASRDTITGELFF
J: TRBJ1-5; D: -; size: many; V: TRBV9; DNA: TGTGCCAGCAGCCAGACGGGGGTCCATCAGCCCCAGCATTTT; CDR3: CASSQTGVHQPQHF
J: TRBJ2-3; D: TRBD2; size: -; V: TRBV6-1; DNA: TGTGCCAGCAGCCGGGACAGCCGGACTAGCGGGGATACGCAGTATTTT; CDR3: CASSRDSRTSGDTQYF
J: TRBJ1-1; D: -; size: many; V: TRBV6-1; DNA: TGTGCCAGCAGTCCCTCGGCGGTGAACACTGAAGCTTTCTTT; CDR3: CASSPSAVNTEAFF
J: TRBJ2-3; D: -; size: -; V: TRBV10-3; DNA: TGTGCCATCAGTGAGTCACGGACGAGATCTAGCACAGATACGCAGTATTTT; CDR3: CAISESRTRSSTDTQYF
J: TRBJ2-3; D: TRBD2; size: many; V: TRBV27; DNA: TGTGCCAGCAGTCTTACTAGCGGGGTTAGCACAGATACGCAGTATTTT; CDR3: CASSLTSGVSTDTQYF
J: TRBJ1-3; D: -; size: many; V: TRBV28; DNA: TGTGCCAGCAGTTTTGGGCCAGCTGGAAACACCATATATTTT; CDR3: CASSFGPAGNTIYF
J: TRBJ2-1; D: TRBD2; size: -; V: TRBV5-1; DNA: TGCGCCAGCAGCTTGGCCACTAGCGAAGATGAGCAGTTCTTC; CDR3: CASSLATSEDEQFF
J: TRBJ2-5; D: -; size: many; V: TRBV30; DNA: TGTGCCTGGAGCTCGGAGGGGACCCAGTACTTC; CDR3: CAWSSEGTQYF
J: TRBJ2-3; D: -; size: -; V: TRBV27; DNA: TGTGCCAGCAGACTAGCAGGCTCAGGAGATACGCAGTATTTT; CDR3: CASRLAGSGDTQYF
J: TRBJ1-2; D: TRBD1; size: few; V: TRBV19; DNA: TGTGCCAGTACGTCAGGACAGGGTATCGGCTACACCTTC; CDR3: CASTSGQGIGYTF
J: TRBJ1-1; D: TRBD1; size: many; V: TRBV19; DNA: TGTGCCAGTAGTAGCCCTCCCGGGACAGGGTCGAACACTGAAGCTTTCTTT; CDR3: CASSSPPGTGSNTEAFF
J: TRBJ2-5; D: -; size: -; V: TRBV29-1; DNA: TGCAGCGTTGGGCGGGCGGCAGTCCAAGAGACTCAGTACTTC; CDR3: CSVGRAAVQETQYF
J: TRBJ2-7; D: -; size: many; V: TRBV11-2; DNA: TGTGCCAGCAGCTTGAGTAGGGGGGTATTTTACGAGCAGTACTTC; CDR3: CASSLSRGVFYEQYF
J: TRBJ1-1; D: -; size: -; V: TRBV6-5; DNA: TGTGCCAGCAGTTACTCGGCCAGCCTCAACCTCGTGAACACTGAAGCTTTCTTT; CDR3: CASSYSASLNLVNTEAFF
J: TRBJ2-7; D: -; size: -; V: TRBV6-2/TRBV6-3; DNA: TGTGCCAGCAGTTACTCGCGGGAAAACACCTACGAGCAGTACTTC; CDR3: CASSYSRENTYEQYF
J: TRBJ2-6; D: TRBD2; size: -; V: TRBV28; DNA: TGTGCCAGTACCCGGTTGGGACTAGCGGGAGTTAGGGGAGGGGCCAACGTCCTGACTTTC; CDR3: CASTRLGLAGVRGGANVLTF
J: TRBJ2-7; D: TRBD1; size: few; V: TRBV19; DNA: TGTGCCAGTAGCAGGACAGGAAGTCACTCCTACGAGCAGTACTTC; CDR3: CASSRTGSHSYEQYF
J: TRBJ2-7; D: TRBD1; size: -; V: TRBV7-2; DNA: TGTGCCAGCAGATCGACAGGGTTCTACGAGCAGTACTTC; CDR3: CASRSTGFYEQYF
J: TRBJ2-7; D: -; size: few; V: TRBV10-1; DNA: TGCGCCAGCAGTGAGGGGGCTGGCGTCGAGCAGTACTTC; CDR3: CASSEGAGVEQYF
J: TRBJ2-3; D: -; size: many; V: TRBV11-2; DNA: TGTGCCAGCAGCCCCCCCGGAGCCACAGATACGCAGTATTTT; CDR3: CASSPPGATDTQYF
J: TRBJ1-1; D: -; size: many; V: TRBV12-3/TRBV12-4; DNA: TGTGCCAGCAGTCTCTTGGGACGGGGGTTCAGGGTTGAAGCTTTCTTT; CDR3: CASSLLGRGFRVEAFF
J: TRBJ1-1; D: -; size: many; V: TRBV6-2/TRBV6-3; DNA: TGTGCCAGCAGATCAGGGGTGAGGAACACTGAAGCTTTCTTT; CDR3: CASRSGVRNTEAFF
J: TRBJ2-7; D: -; size: many; V: TRBV28; DNA: TGTGCCAGCTTAAACCAGGGGCGCATCAACGAGCAGTACTTC; CDR3: CASLNQGRINEQYF
J: TRBJ2-5; D: TRBD2; size: few; V: TRBV9; DNA: TGTGCCAGCAGCGCTAGCGGGCGCCAAGAGACCCACTACTTC; CDR3: CASSASGRQETHYF
J: TRBJ2-3; D: TRBD2; size: many; V: TRBV28; DNA: TGTGCCAGCAGTCAGGGGACTAGCGGGAGAAGGAACACAGATACGCAGTATTTT; CDR3: CASSQGTSGRRNTDTQYF
J: TRBJ1-1; D: -; size: once; V: TRBV18; DNA: TGTGCCAGCTCCGGGTATAGGGGGAGTACTGAAGCTTTCTTT; CDR3: CASSGYRGSTEAFF
J: TRBJ2-2; D: -; size: -; V: TRBV7-9; DNA: TGTGCCAGCAGCTTAAGGACACCACTAATGGAGCTGTTTTTT; CDR3: CASSLRTPLMELFF
J: TRBJ2-5; D: -; size: many; V: TRBV28; DNA: TGTGCCAGCAGGACATACTCTTCGGAGACCCAGTACTTC; CDR3: CASRTYSSETQYF
J: TRBJ1-4; D: -; size: once; V: TRBV7-9; DNA: TGTGCCAGCGCCGGGGCCCTTGTTTTTAATGAAAAACTGTTTTTT; CDR3: CASAGALVFNEKLFF
J: TRBJ2-7; D: -; size: many; V: TRBV6-5; DNA: TGTGCCAGCAGTTACACCGACGGACCCTACGAGCAGTACTTC; CDR3: CASSYTDGPYEQYF
J: TRBJ1-4; D: -; size: -; V: TRBV4-1; DNA: TGCGCCAGCAGCCAAGAGGAAGCAGCAACTAATGAAAAACTGTTTTTT; CDR3: CASSQEEAATNEKLFF
J: TRBJ1-3; D: TRBD1; size: many; V: TRBV10-3; DNA: TGTGCCATCAGGACAACTACAGGGGAGGCTGGAAACACCATATATTTT; CDR3: CAIRTTTGEAGNTIYF
J: TRBJ2-1; D: -; size: many; V: TRBV11-3; DNA: TGTGCCAGCAGCTTAGAGCAGGGGGAGCAGTTCTTC; CDR3: CASSLEQGEQFF
J: TRBJ2-7; D: -; size: -; V: TRBV19; DNA: TGTGCCAGTACCACGGGACACCCCTACGAGCAGTACTTC; CDR3: CASTTGHPYEQYF
J: TRBJ1-2; D: TRBD1; size: many; V: TRBV2; DNA: TGTGCCAGCAGGCTTGGACAGGGGAGTGGCTACACCTTC; CDR3: CASRLGQGSGYTF
J: TRBJ2-2; D: TRBD2; size: -; V: TRBV30; DNA: TGTGCCTGGAAGGGGCGGGAGAGCGGGGAGCTGTTTTTT; CDR3: CAWKGRESGELFF
J: TRBJ2-3; D: -; size: once; V: TRBV7-2; DNA: TGTGCCAGCAACTCAGGGGTGGCGGTTGGTACGCAGTATTTT; CDR3: CASNSGVAVGTQYF
J: TRBJ1-1; D: TRBD1; size: many; V: TRBV5-1; DNA: TGCGCCAGCAGCTACAGGGGTGTGAACACTGAAGCTTTCTTT; CDR3: CASSYRGVNTEAFF
J: TRBJ2-7; D: TRBD2; size: few; V: TRBV9; DNA: TGTGCCAGCAGCGTAGTGGCGAGCGGGAGCGAGCAGTACTTC; CDR3: CASSVVASGSEQYF
J: TRBJ1-1; D: -; size: many; V: TRBV2; DNA: TGTGCCAGCAGTGCCAAACTCCGCACTGAAGCTTTCTTT; CDR3: CASSAKLRTEAFF
J: TRBJ2-3; D: -; size: many; V: TRBV11-2; DNA: TGTGCCAGCAGACATGGACAGCACCCTAGCACAGATACGCAGTATTTT; CDR3: CASRHGQHPSTDTQYF
J: TRBJ2-2; D: TRBD1; size: many; V: TRBV5-1; DNA: TGCGCCAGCAGCGAGGCCGGGACAGGGACGGAGCTGTTTTTT; CDR3: CASSEAGTGTELFF
J: TRBJ2-5; D: TRBD2; size: -; V: TRBV3-1; DNA: TGTGCCAGCAGCCAAGATCGACTAGCGGTAATCCAAGAGACCCAGTACTTC; CDR3: CASSQDRLAVIQETQYF
J: TRBJ1-2; D: TRBD1; size: many; V: TRBV11-2; DNA: TGTGCCAGCAGCTCATACCGGGGACAGGGGAATGGCTACACCTTC; CDR3: CASSSYRGQGNGYTF
J: TRBJ2-2; D: -; size: many; V: TRBV30; DNA: TGTGCCTGGAGGGCTCAGGGGCCCGGGGAGCTGTTTTTT; CDR3: CAWRAQGPGELFF
J: TRBJ2-1; D: -; size: -; V: TRBV12-3/TRBV12-4; DNA: TGTGCCAGCAGTTTCCTGGGCCCCTCCTACAATGAGCAGTTCTTC; CDR3: CASSFLGPSYNEQFF
J: TRBJ2-7; D: TRBD1; size: -; V: TRBV6-2/TRBV6-3; DNA: TGTGCCAGCAGCGAGGGACAGGGGTACTCCTACGAGCAGTACTTC; CDR3: CASSEGQGYSYEQYF
J: TRBJ2-7; D: -; size: many; V: TRBV28; DNA: TGTGCCAGCAGTGTGACTCCCTCCTACGAGCAGTACTTC; CDR3: CASSVTPSYEQYF
J: TRBJ2-5; D: TRBD2; size: few; V: TRBV20-1; DNA: TGCAGTGCTATTCAGACTTGCGGGAGTCAAGAGACCCAGTACTTC; CDR3: CSAIQTCGSQETQYF
J: TRBJ2-5; D: TRBD1; size: -; V: TRBV28; DNA: TGTGCCAGCACACGAGAGGACAGGCGCTACTTC; CDR3: CASTREDRRYF
J: TRBJ2-7; D: TRBD1; size: many; V: TRBV28; DNA: TGTGCCAGCAGCCCCAGGGGACAGGGTCATGAGCGGAGGAGGAGGGAGCAGTACTTC; CDR3: CASSPRGQGHERRRREQYF